The T cell receptor beta chain under discussion was sequenced for a study of radiotherapy plus CTLA-4 blockade in lung cancer. Overall study context: Disease control reached approximately 30%, with objective responses in around 19%. Overall study results and limits: Blood TCR clones of tumor origin expanded after radiotherapy plus ipilimumab.

Treatment of patients with chemo-refractory metastatic non-small-cell lung cancer consisted of focal radiation plus CTLA-4 blockade with ipilimumab. In the case of this clone: Its antigen is still unknown.

Some clones are missing from TCRdb's copy, which holds only in-frame ones; the method was immunoSEQ multiplex PCR. The sample lists about 87,000 clones, around nine tenths occurring once. CDR3 length equals 18 residues. From germline, CDR1 is MNHEY and CDR2 SMNVEV (reference sequence). V shed 6 bases, J shed 1 base, and the junction held 17 bases outside the gene matches. This sequence joins TRBV27 and TRBJ2-5; TRBD1 aligns across 7 bases. The source material was peripheral blood, sampled from a patient treated with radiotherapy plus ipilimumab. The source of this sequence is a human donor with non-small cell lung cancer that progressed on radiotherapy plus ipilimumab. CDR3 loop: CASRPRQGRERFQETQYF. In DNA form, the CDR3 reads TGTGCCAGCAGACCGAGACAGGGAAGGGAACGGTTCCAAGAGACCCAGTACTTC.